This T cell receptor (beta chain) was sequenced in a study of long-term antiretroviral therapy in people with HIV. The authors ran the immunoSEQ assay, v3.0, at survey level. Repertoires were generated with immunoSEQ multiplex PCR, while TCRdb's copy carries only in-frame clones and drops some. There are roughly 16,000 clones in the sample; roughly 95% occur only once, and about 1.4% lies in the top ten. This material consisted of unsorted PBMCs, taken 10 to 12 years after starting antiretroviral therapy. This clonotype was sampled from a man between 25 and 39 years old with HIV.

The CDR3 region is CASSSRTGVNSPLHF. The CDR3 nucleotides are TGTGCCAGCAGCTCAAGGACAGGGGTTAATTCACCCCTCCACTTT. V usage is TRBV5-4 and J usage is TRBJ1-6; 9 nucleotides align to TRBD1. The CDR3 length is 15 residues. V lost 3 bases to trimming and J lost 6 bases; unmatched junction nucleotides: 4. The V gene's germline CDR1 is SGHNT and CDR2 YYREEE (reference sequence).